These 8 T cell receptor beta chains came from one sample sequenced in a study of T cell repertoires in aging, cancer and after chemotherapy. The template was genomic DNA from peripheral blood, not RNA. TRB rearrangements spanning V, D and J were amplified using mixed TRB-A/B primers. One entry per CDR3 protein results from TCRdb running MiXCR on the multiplex PCR reads. The data hold roughly 7,000 distinct CDR3 sequences, with about 29% observed a single time. The sequencing sample was made of blood. These receptor sequences come from a human donor with a blood cancer.

Sample share makes this clonotype medium-sized (0.01 to 0.1%). The chain links TRBV11-1 to TRBJ1-1; D unclear. CDR1 SGHAT and CDR2 FQDESV come from the germline V gene (reference sequence). CDR3 length equals 12 residues. Deletions cut 5 bases from V and 4 bases from J, with 8 bases between. The CDR3 DNA follows: TGTGCCAGCAGCCCGATGGCCACTGAAGCTTTCTTT. This encodes CASSPMATEAFF.

The CDR3 spells CASSPRLAGSSNEQFF. CDR3 coding DNA: TGTGCCAGCTCCCCCCGACTAGCTGGGAGCTCCAATGAGCAGTTCTTC. The rearrangement uses TRBV18 and TRBJ2-1; 7 bases agree with TRBD2. CDR1 is KGHSH, CDR2 LQKENI, per germline. The CDR3 extends over 16 amino acids. After removal of 6 bases from V and 6 bases from J, the junction contained 14 bases not matched to a gene.

This clonotype is labeled medium-sized (0.01 to 0.1%). The rearrangement joins TRBV10-3 to TRBJ2-3, with TRBD2 matching over 12 bases. The junction had 5 bases not matched to a gene; V was cut back by 6 bases and J by 4 bases. The CDR3 contains 15 residues. CDR1 is ENHRY, CDR2 SYGVKD, per germline. The CDR3 DNA reads as TGTGCCATCAGGGCTAGCGGGGGGGTCGCAGATACGCAGTATTTT. Translation gives CAIRASGGVADTQYF.

This clonotype appeared a few times. The rearrangement uses TRBV10-3 and TRBJ2-2; 9 bases align to TRBD1. The germline V gene encodes CDR1 ENHRY and CDR2 SYGVKD. V gave up 4 bases and J gave up 2 bases; unmatched junction bases: 5. The CDR3 is 16 amino acids. The CDR3: CAISVGQGYNTGELFF. CDR3 DNA: TGTGCCATCAGTGTAGGACAGGGGTATAACACCGGGGAGCTGTTTTTT.

The genes are TRBV13 and TRBJ2-4, with TRBD2 matching over 7 bases. Germline CDR1 is PRHDT and CDR2 is FYEKMQ (reference sequence). This CDR3 comprises 16 residues. V gave up 0 bases and J gave up 0 bases; unmatched junction bases: 2. CDR3 coding DNA: TGTGCCAGCAGCTTAGGTACGGGGGGAGCCAAAAACATTCAGTACTTC. Its protein product is CASSLGTGGAKNIQYF.

The chain has TRBV6-2 or TRBV6-3 and TRBJ1-5; D unresolved. Trimming shortened V by 5 bases and J by 11 bases, and 19 bases separated the two germline ends. The CDR3 runs to 14 residues. Germline V CDR1 and CDR2: MNHEY, SVGEGT. CDR3 DNA: TGTGCCAGCAGTGAAGCTGGCAGCCGTTTGACCCAGCATTTT. This translates into CASSEAGSRLTQHF.

This clonotype has just a few counts. The gene calls are TRBV15 and TRBJ1-2; 9 bases match TRBD1. CDR1 and CDR2 (germline): LNHNV, YYDKDF (reference sequence). V trimming: 2 bases; J trimming: 8 bases; junction bases outside the gene matches: 6. The CDR3 runs to 14 residues. In nucleotides, the CDR3 is TGTGCCACCAGCAGACGCTCGGGACAGGGAGGCTACACCTTC. Its protein is CATSRRSGQGGYTF.

The chain carries TRBV12-3 or TRBV12-4 and TRBJ1-5; possible D gene TRBD1, 5 bases. CDR3 length: 15 amino acids. The CDR3 reads CASALPGTGIQPQHF. CDR3 coding DNA: TGTGCTAGTGCCCTCCCCGGGACGGGCATTCAGCCCCAGCATTTT.